This T cell receptor beta chain emerged from a study of T cell responses to AZD1222 COVID-19 vaccine. Assay used: immunoSEQ multiplex PCR; TCRdb lists only in-frame clones, some missing. The table records roughly 150,000 clones, around nine tenths of them present only once. Trimming pared 6 bases from V and 0 bases from J, leaving 9 bases between. Germline V gene sequence: CDR1 KGHSH, CDR2 LQKENI. This CDR3 has 15 amino acids. The source material was peripheral blood, sampled on day 0 of AZD1222 vaccination. The genes are TRBV18 and TRBJ2-6; D gene uncertain. This sequence was found in an adult in good health. CDR3 in amino acids: CASSPVDSGANVLTF. DNA for the CDR3: TGTGCCAGCTCCCCAGTCGACTCTGGGGCCAACGTCCTGACTTTC.